This TCR beta chain was sequenced for a study of identifying expanded T cells in peripheral blood. General study findings and limits: Roughly two-week clone count variance significantly increased as total template count grew.

This CDR3 has 15 amino acids. Trimming left V 7 bases short and J 1 base short, with 11 bases between. CDR1 is SNHLY, CDR2 FYNNEI, per germline. To note about this clone: What it binds is not known.

Some clones are missing from TCRdb's copy, which holds only in-frame ones; the method was immunoSEQ multiplex PCR. The sample includes some 100,000 clones, about 83% seen only once; the top ten take approximately 18%. The chain has TRBV2 and TRBJ2-6; D is perhaps TRBD2 (6 bases). This receptor was identified in a person between 18 and 70 years old in good health. The specimen was blood. The CDR3 here is CASKGLLSGANVLTF. The CDR3, as DNA: TGTGCCAGCAAGGGACTGTTGTCTGGGGCCAACGTCCTGACTTTC.